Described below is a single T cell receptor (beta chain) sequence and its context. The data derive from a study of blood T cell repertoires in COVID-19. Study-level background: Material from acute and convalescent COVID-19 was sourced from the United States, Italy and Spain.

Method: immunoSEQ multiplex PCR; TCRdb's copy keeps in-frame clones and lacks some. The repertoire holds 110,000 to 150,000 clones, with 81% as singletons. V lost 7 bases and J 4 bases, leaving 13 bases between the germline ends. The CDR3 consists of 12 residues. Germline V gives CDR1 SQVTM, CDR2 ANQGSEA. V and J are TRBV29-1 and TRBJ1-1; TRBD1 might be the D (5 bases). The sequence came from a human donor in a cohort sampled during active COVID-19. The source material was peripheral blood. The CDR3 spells CSADSGGTEAFF. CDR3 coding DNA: TGCAGCGCTGATTCGGGGGGCACTGAAGCTTTCTTT.